This T cell receptor beta chain was observed in a study of tumor and adjacent non-tumor tissue in lung cancer. The template was RNA from unsorted bulk tissue. Looked up from germline, CDR1 is SGHNT and CDR2 is YYREEE (reference sequence). CDR3 length: 15 residues. Deletions cut 0 bases from V and 6 bases from J, with 16 bases between. Study-wide points: Top 100 clones took a larger repertoire share in normal lung. Tumor tissue had significantly higher TCR diversity than normal lung.

Many counts were recorded for this clonotype. Its cognate antigen is unknown. The library came from three nested PCR rounds adapted from ARM-PCR protocols. TCRdb independently ran MiXCR on the multiplex PCR reads; one entry per CDR3 protein. The sample lists roughly 220,000 distinct CDR3 sequences; about two thirds were seen once. This clonotype originated in a man aged 55-75 years with non-small cell lung cancer. The gene calls are TRBV5-4 and TRBJ2-7; tentatively, D is TRBD1 (6 bases). Sequenced: lung tumor tissue. As DNA, the CDR3 is TGTGCCAGCAGCTTGGGGGGGCGTCGGCTTGGCGAGCAGTACTTC. Amino acids: CASSLGGRRLGEQYF.